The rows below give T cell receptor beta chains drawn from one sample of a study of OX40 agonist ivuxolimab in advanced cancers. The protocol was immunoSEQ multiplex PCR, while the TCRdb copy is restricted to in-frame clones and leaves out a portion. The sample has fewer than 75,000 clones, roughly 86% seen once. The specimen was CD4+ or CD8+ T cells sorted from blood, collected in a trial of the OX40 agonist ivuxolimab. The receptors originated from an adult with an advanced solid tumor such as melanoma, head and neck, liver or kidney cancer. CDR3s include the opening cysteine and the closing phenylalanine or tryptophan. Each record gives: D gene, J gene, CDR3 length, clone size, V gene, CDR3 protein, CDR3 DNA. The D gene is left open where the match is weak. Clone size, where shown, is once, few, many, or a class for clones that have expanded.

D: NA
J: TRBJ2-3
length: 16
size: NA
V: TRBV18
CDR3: CASSPRTVRHEDTQYF
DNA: TGTGCCAGCTCACCTAGGACAGTACGACACGAAGATACGCAGTATTTT

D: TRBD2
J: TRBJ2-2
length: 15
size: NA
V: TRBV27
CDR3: CASSLTLAGSGELFF
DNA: TGTGCCAGCAGTTTAACACTAGCGGGAAGCGGGGAGCTGTTTTTT

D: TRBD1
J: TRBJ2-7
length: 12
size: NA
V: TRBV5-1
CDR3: CASTGQSPEQYF
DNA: TGCGCCAGTACGGGACAGAGTCCCGAGCAGTACTTC

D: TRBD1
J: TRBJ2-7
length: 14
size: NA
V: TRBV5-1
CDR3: CASSLQTGAYEQYF
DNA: TGCGCCAGCAGCTTGCAGACAGGGGCCTACGAGCAGTACTTC

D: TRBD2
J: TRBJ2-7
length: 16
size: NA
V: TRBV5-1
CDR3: CASSWGPSGLDYEQYF
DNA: TGCGCCAGCAGCTGGGGACCTAGCGGGCTGGATTACGAGCAGTACTTC

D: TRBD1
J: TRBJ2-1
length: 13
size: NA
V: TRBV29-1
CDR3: CSVTGTGGDEQFF
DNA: TGCAGCGTCACCGGGACAGGGGGAGATGAGCAGTTCTTC

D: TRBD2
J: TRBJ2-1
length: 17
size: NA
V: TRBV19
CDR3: CASSARTSGRSYNEQFF
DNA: TGTGCCAGTAGTGCCCGGACTAGCGGGAGATCGTACAATGAGCAGTTCTTC

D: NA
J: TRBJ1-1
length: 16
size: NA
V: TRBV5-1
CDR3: CASSLAGAVGDTEAFF
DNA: TGCGCCAGCAGCTTGGCAGGGGCTGTTGGGGACACTGAAGCTTTCTTT

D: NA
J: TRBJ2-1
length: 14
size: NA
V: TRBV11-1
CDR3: CASSSDTRNNEQFF
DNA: TGTGCCAGCAGCTCGGACACTAGAAACAATGAGCAGTTCTTC

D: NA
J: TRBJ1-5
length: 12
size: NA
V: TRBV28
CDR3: CASRQGLQPQHF
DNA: TGTGCCAGCAGGCAGGGGCTTCAGCCCCAGCATTTT

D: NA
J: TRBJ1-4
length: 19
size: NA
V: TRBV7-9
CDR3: CASSLAWGSALATNEKLFF
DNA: TGTGCCAGCAGCTTAGCGTGGGGGTCGGCACTTGCAACTAATGAAAAACTGTTTTTT

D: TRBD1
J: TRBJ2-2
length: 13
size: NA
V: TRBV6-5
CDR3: CASTGGAAGELFF
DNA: TGTGCCAGCACAGGGGGAGCGGCCGGGGAGCTGTTTTTT

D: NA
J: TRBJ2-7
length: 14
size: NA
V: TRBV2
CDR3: CASRAQALATEQYF
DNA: TGTGCCAGCAGGGCCCAAGCACTCGCGACCGAGCAGTACTTC

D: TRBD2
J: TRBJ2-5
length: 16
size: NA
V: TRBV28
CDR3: CASSSLTSGSGETQYF
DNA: TGTGCCAGCAGTTCCTTGACTAGCGGGAGCGGAGAGACCCAGTACTTC

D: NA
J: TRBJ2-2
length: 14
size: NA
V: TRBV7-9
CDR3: CASSWGDTTGELFF
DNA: TGTGCCAGCAGCTGGGGGGACACGACCGGGGAGCTGTTTTTT

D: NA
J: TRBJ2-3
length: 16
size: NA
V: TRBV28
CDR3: CASSAAPGGRTDTQYF
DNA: TGTGCCAGCAGTGCCGCCCCCGGGGGCAGGACAGATACGCAGTATTTT

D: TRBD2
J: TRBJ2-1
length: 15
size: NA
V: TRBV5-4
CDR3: CASSSRTSGDDEQFF
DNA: TGTGCCAGCAGCTCACGGACTAGCGGAGATGATGAGCAGTTCTTC

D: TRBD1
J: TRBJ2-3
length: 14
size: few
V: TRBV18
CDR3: CASSRTGTTDTQYF
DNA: TGTGCCAGCTCAAGGACAGGGACGACAGATACGCAGTATTTT

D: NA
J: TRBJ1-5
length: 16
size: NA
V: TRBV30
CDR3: CAWSVRWQGGNQPQHF
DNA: TGTGCCTGGAGTGTAAGGTGGCAGGGTGGCAATCAGCCCCAGCATTTT

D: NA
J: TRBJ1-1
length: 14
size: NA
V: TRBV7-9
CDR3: CASSPSGTSSEAFF
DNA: TGTGCCAGCAGCCCGAGCGGGACCTCATCCGAAGCTTTCTTT

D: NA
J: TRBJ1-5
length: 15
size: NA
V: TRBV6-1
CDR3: CASSEAGYSHQPQHF
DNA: TGTGCCAGCAGTGAAGCGGGATATAGCCATCAGCCCCAGCATTTT

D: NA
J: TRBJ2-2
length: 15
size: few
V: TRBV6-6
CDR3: CASGRADSNTGELFF
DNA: TGTGCCAGCGGGCGAGCAGACTCGAACACCGGGGAGCTGTTTTTT

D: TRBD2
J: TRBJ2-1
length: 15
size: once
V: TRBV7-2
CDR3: CASSYLAGASNEQFF
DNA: TGTGCCAGCAGCTATCTAGCGGGAGCCTCTAATGAGCAGTTCTTC

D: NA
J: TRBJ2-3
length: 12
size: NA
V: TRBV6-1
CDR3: CASRLSTDTQYF
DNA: TGTGCCAGCCGCTTGAGCACAGATACGCAGTATTTT

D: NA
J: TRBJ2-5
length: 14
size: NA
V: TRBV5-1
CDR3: CASSLGGYAETQYF
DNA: TGCGCCAGCAGCTTGGGAGGGTACGCGGAGACCCAGTACTTC

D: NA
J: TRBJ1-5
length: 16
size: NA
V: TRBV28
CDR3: CASSRTPTGVNQPQHF
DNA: TGTGCCAGCAGTCGAACCCCGACAGGAGTCAATCAGCCCCAGCATTTT

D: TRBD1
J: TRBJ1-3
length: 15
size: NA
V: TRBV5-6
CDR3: CASSNFGQGGNTIYF
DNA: TGTGCCAGCAGCAACTTCGGACAGGGAGGAAACACCATATATTTT

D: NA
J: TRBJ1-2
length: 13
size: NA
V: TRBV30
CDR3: CASLDGANYGYTF
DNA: TGTGCCTCCCTGGACGGAGCTAACTATGGCTACACCTTC

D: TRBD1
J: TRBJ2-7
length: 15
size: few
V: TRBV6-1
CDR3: CASTPPGQGRAEQYF
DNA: TGTGCCAGCACACCCCCGGGACAGGGACGAGCGGAGCAGTACTTC

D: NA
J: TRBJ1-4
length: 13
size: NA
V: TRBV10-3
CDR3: CAIRQGLDEKLFF
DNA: TGTGCCATCAGACAGGGTCTGGATGAAAAACTGTTTTTT

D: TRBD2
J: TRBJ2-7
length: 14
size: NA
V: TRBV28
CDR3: CASSSSGRDYEQYF
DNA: TGTGCCAGCAGTTCCAGCGGGAGGGATTACGAGCAGTACTTC

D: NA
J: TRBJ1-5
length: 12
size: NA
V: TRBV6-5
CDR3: CASSNNNQPQHF
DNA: TGTGCCAGCAGTAACAACAATCAGCCCCAGCATTTT

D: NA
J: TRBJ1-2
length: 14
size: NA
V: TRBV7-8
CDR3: CASSLDRYAPGYTF
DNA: TGTGCCAGCAGCTTAGATCGTTACGCACCAGGCTACACCTTC

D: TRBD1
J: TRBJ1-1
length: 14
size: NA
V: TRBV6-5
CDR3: CASSYSTGGTEAFF
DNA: TGTGCCAGCAGTTACAGCACAGGGGGGACTGAAGCTTTCTTT

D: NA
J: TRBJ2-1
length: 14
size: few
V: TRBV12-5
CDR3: CASGEEYTDNEQFF
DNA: TGTGCTAGTGGGGAAGAATATACTGACAATGAGCAGTTCTTC

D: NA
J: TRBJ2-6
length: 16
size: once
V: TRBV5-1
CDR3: CASSFNVGAGANVLTF
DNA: TGCGCCAGCAGCTTTAACGTAGGTGCTGGGGCCAACGTCCTGACTTTC

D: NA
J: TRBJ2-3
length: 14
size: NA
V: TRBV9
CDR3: CASTQDSLGDTQYF
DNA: TGTGCCAGCACCCAGGACAGTCTCGGGGATACGCAGTATTTT

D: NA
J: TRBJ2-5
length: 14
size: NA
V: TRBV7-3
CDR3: CASSLSQLQETQYF
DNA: TGTGCCAGCAGCTTAAGTCAGCTCCAAGAGACCCAGTACTTC

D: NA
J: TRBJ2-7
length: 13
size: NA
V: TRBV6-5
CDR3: CASSKGVSYEQYF
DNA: TGTGCCAGCAGTAAGGGGGTATCTTACGAGCAGTACTTC